A selection of T cell receptor beta chains follows, all from one sample in a study of CD8 T cells in Susac syndrome. One entry per CDR3 protein, called by TCRdb with MiXCR from the immunoSEQ multiplex PCR reads. Of some 200,000 distinct CDR3 sequences detected, approximately 95% appear once; the ten largest clones hold approximately 0.16%. The sample taken for sequencing was CD8+ T cells from PBMCs. Receptors originate from a human donor with Susac syndrome. Both conserved end residues are part of each CDR3. The D gene is left open where the match is weak. Not all rows give a size; the values are once, few, many and, for expanded clones, a class.

clone size	V gene	J gene	D gene	CDR3 DNA	CDR3 protein
NA	TRBV20-1	TRBJ2-4	TRBD2	TGCAGTGCTCCCCTAGCGGGAGACATTCAGTACTTC	CSAPLAGDIQYF
NA	TRBV5-1	TRBJ1-1	NA	TGCGCCAGCACGTCCGGCACTGAAGCTTTCTTT	CASTSGTEAFF
NA	TRBV19	TRBJ1-1	NA	TGTGCCAGTAGTTTGGTCACTGAAGCTTTCTTT	CASSLVTEAFF
NA	TRBV9	TRBJ2-1	TRBD2	TGTGCCAGCAGCCCTCGGGGGTGGGGGGGACTAGCGGGGGCCTACAATGAGCAGTTCTTC	CASSPRGWGGLAGAYNEQFF
NA	TRBV6-4	TRBJ2-1	TRBD2	TGTGCCAGCAGTGACTCAGCGGGGACCTACAATGAGCAGTTCTTC	CASSDSAGTYNEQFF
NA	TRBV7-9	TRBJ1-1	TRBD1	TGTGCCAGCAGCCTCAATCCGGGACAGACCTACACTGAAGCTTTCTTT	CASSLNPGQTYTEAFF
NA	TRBV5-6	TRBJ1-5	NA	TGTGCCAGCAGCTTGGGGGGAAAACAGCCCCAGCATTTT	CASSLGGKQPQHF
NA	TRBV7-3	TRBJ1-1	NA	TGTGCCAGCAGCCAGGTCCCGAACACTGAAGCTTTCTTT	CASSQVPNTEAFF
NA	TRBV4-1	TRBJ2-7	NA	TGCGCCAGCAGCCAAGGGACTCCTGGGACGTACGAGCAGTACTTC	CASSQGTPGTYEQYF
NA	TRBV5-6	TRBJ2-1	NA	TGTGCCAGCAGCTTGGGGAACTCCAATGAGCAGTTCTTC	CASSLGNSNEQFF
NA	TRBV11-1	TRBJ1-1	NA	TGTGCCAGCAGCTTACTAAACATGAACACTGAAGCTTTCTTT	CASSLLNMNTEAFF
NA	TRBV4-1	TRBJ2-5	NA	TGCGCCAGCAGCCAAGCAATCCAAGAGACCCAGTACTTC	CASSQAIQETQYF
NA	TRBV4-1	TRBJ1-4	TRBD1	TGCGCCAGCAGCCAAGTTGCCGGGACAGGGATAAACGAGAATGAAAAACTGTTTTTT	CASSQVAGTGINENEKLFF
NA	TRBV7-2	TRBJ1-5	NA	TGTGCCAGCAGCTTGGGACTTAGCAATCAGCCCCAGCATTTT	CASSLGLSNQPQHF
once	TRBV29-1	TRBJ2-5	NA	TGCAGCGTCGGGGCGGGTCAAGAGACCCAGTACTTC	CSVGAGQETQYF
NA	TRBV2	TRBJ2-1	NA	TGTGCCAGCAGTGAGCCCAAGGACAGAAGCGACAATGAGCAGTTCTTC	CASSEPKDRSDNEQFF
NA	TRBV7-9	TRBJ1-2	TRBD1	TGTGCCAGCAGGGCCCCGGACAGGGATGGCTACACCTTC	CASRAPDRDGYTF
NA	TRBV13	TRBJ2-7	NA	TGTGCCAGCAGCATCCGCACCGGGACTGATCCCTACGAGCAGTACTTC	CASSIRTGTDPYEQYF
NA	TRBV7-9	TRBJ2-7	TRBD1	TGTGCCAGCAGCAGCAGAACAGGGGACGAGCAGTACTTC	CASSSRTGDEQYF
NA	TRBV14	TRBJ2-2	TRBD2	TGTGCCAGCAGCCAAGCTATACTAGCGACGAACACCGGGGAGCTGTTTTTT	CASSQAILATNTGELFF
NA	TRBV3-1	TRBJ2-5	TRBD2	TGTGCCAGCAGCCGAGTACCTGGACTAGCGGGAGAAGAGACCCAGTACTTC	CASSRVPGLAGEETQYF
NA	TRBV7-9	TRBJ2-7	TRBD2	TGTGCCAGCAGCTCGGGACTAGCAGACTCCTACGAGCAGTACTTC	CASSSGLADSYEQYF
NA	TRBV14	TRBJ2-7	NA	TGTGCCAGCAGCCAAGATTCGGACTTCATCTACGAGCAGTACTTC	CASSQDSDFIYEQYF
NA	TRBV20-1	TRBJ2-1	TRBD2	TGCAGTGAAACTAGCGGGGGTTACAATGAGCAGTTCTTC	CSETSGGYNEQFF
NA	TRBV5-1	TRBJ2-1	TRBD2	TGCGCCAGCAGCTTGGCCGCTAGCGGGAGCGGTAATGAGCAGTTCTTC	CASSLAASGSGNEQFF
NA	TRBV30	TRBJ2-2	NA	TGTGCCTGGAGTGGAGCCGGGGAGCTGTTTTTT	CAWSGAGELFF
few	TRBV7-9	TRBJ1-2	TRBD1	TGTGCCAGCAGCTTGGGACAGCTCTATGGCTACACCTTC	CASSLGQLYGYTF
NA	TRBV4-1	TRBJ2-1	NA	TGCGCCAGCAGCCAAGATCTATATGAGCAGTTCTTC	CASSQDLYEQFF
NA	TRBV5-1	TRBJ2-7	NA	TGCGCCAGCAGCTTAATACAGTTAGGTGACGAGCAGTACTTC	CASSLIQLGDEQYF
NA	TRBV20-1	TRBJ1-5	TRBD1	TGCAGTGCTAGTGACAGGGATGTGGGCCAGCCCCAGCATTTT	CSASDRDVGQPQHF
once	TRBV7-9	TRBJ1-5	NA	TGTGCCAGCAGCTTACGGGACAACGAAGGTCAGCCCCAGCATTTT	CASSLRDNEGQPQHF
NA	TRBV6-4	TRBJ2-2	NA	TGTGCCAGCAGTGACAGTTTTAACACCGGGGAGCTGTTTTTT	CASSDSFNTGELFF
NA	TRBV4-1	TRBJ1-6	NA	TGCGCCAGCAGCCACGCAGGGGTTGATAATTCACCCCTCCACTTT	CASSHAGVDNSPLHF
NA	TRBV9	TRBJ1-5	NA	TGTGCCAGCAACGTAGAAGGGGGGGGCCAGCCCCAGCATTTT	CASNVEGGGQPQHF
NA	TRBV27	TRBJ1-5	NA	TGTGCCAGCAGCCGGGGACAAGGGCAGCCCCAGCATTTT	CASSRGQGQPQHF
NA	TRBV13	TRBJ2-5	NA	TGTGCCAGCACCTTGTACAGACAGGGAGGGTTGGAGACCCAGTACTTC	CASTLYRQGGLETQYF
NA	TRBV6-6	TRBJ2-5	NA	TGTGCCAGCAGTTGGAGCATCCAAGAGACCCAGTACTTC	CASSWSIQETQYF
NA	TRBV23-1	TRBJ2-7	NA	TGCGCCAGCAGTCAATCGAGTTATCGTTACGAGCAGTACTTC	CASSQSSYRYEQYF
NA	TRBV29-1	TRBJ2-3	NA	TGCAGCGTAAGCGGGTCCTCCACAGATACGCAGTATTTT	CSVSGSSTDTQYF
NA	TRBV4-1	TRBJ2-1	NA	TGCGCCAGCAGCCAAGGTCAGGGTGACTACAATGAGCAGTTCTTC	CASSQGQGDYNEQFF
NA	TRBV5-4	TRBJ2-2	TRBD1	TGTGCCAGCAGCCGGACAGGCGAAAACACCGGGGAGCTGTTTTTT	CASSRTGENTGELFF